The 30 T cell receptor beta chains presented below share a single source sample, sequenced in a study of OX40 agonist ivuxolimab in advanced cancers. Repertoires were generated with immunoSEQ multiplex PCR, while TCRdb's copy carries only in-frame clones and drops some. The table shows about 38,000 clones, with 60% to 85% occurring only once. The specimen was CD4+ or CD8+ T cells sorted from blood, collected in a trial of the OX40 agonist ivuxolimab. These receptors all stem from an adult with an advanced solid tumor such as melanoma, head and neck, liver or kidney cancer.

The chain employs TRBV7-2 and TRBJ2-4; 8 positions match TRBD1. V shed 5 bases, J shed 10 bases, and the junction held 10 bases outside the gene matches. This CDR3 comprises 14 residues. Germline CDR1 reads SGHTA; CDR2 reads FQGNSA. The CDR3 spells CASSPEGQATIQYF. In DNA form, the CDR3 reads TGTGCCAGCAGCCCCGAGGGACAGGCCACGATTCAGTACTTC.

The chain recombines TRBV2 with TRBJ1-3; D ambiguous. With 3 bases removed from V and 0 bases from J, the gap between germline ends came to 6 bases. The length of the CDR3 is 14 residues. Germline assignment: CDR1 SNHLY and CDR2 FYNNEI. CDR3 sequence reads: CASSDWVSGNTIYF. The CDR3 nucleotides are TGTGCCAGCAGTGACTGGGTCTCTGGAAACACCATATATTTT. The entire variable domain, with the rest obtained from reference TRBV2 and TRBJ1-3, is as follows: EPEVTQTPSHQVTQMGQEVILRCVPISNHLYFYWYRQILGQKVEFLVSFYNNEISEKSEIFDDQFSVERPDGSNFTLKIRSTKLEDSAMYFCASSDWVSGNTIYFGEGSWLTVV.

The gene calls are TRBV27 and TRBJ1-2; tentatively, D is TRBD1 (6 bases). CDR3 length: 15 amino acids. The germline V gene encodes CDR1 MNHEY and CDR2 SMNVEV (reference sequence). V was trimmed by 2 bases and J by 2 bases, leaving 12 bases between them. The CDR3 DNA is TGTGCCAGCAGTTTACTGGCGGGGGGCAACTATGGCTACACCTTC. As protein: CASSLLAGGNYGYTF.

V is TRBV7-8 and J is TRBJ2-3; D may be TRBD2 (6 bases). Looked up from germline, CDR1 is SGHVS and CDR2 is FQNEAQ. V gave up 6 bases and J gave up 7 bases, with 14 bases separating them. The CDR3 is made up of 13 amino acids. CDR3 nucleotide sequence: TGTGCCAGCAGGGGGGGTATGGAGAATACGCAGTATTTT. Translating gives CASRGGMENTQYF. Looking up the rest from reference TRBV7-8 and TRBJ2-3 gives the full variable domain: GAGVSQSPRYKVAKRGQDVALRCDPISGHVSLFWYQQALGQGPEFLTYFQNEAQLDKSGLPSDRFFAERPEGSVSTLKIQRTQQEDSAVYLCASRGGMENTQYFGPGTRLTVL.

V and J are TRBV5-6 and TRBJ2-7, with TRBD1 matching 8 bases. Trimming at V came to 2 bases and at J to 3 bases, leaving 4 bases not matched to a gene. Germline V lookup: CDR1 SGHDT, CDR2 YYEEEE. This CDR3 is built from 14 residues. CDR3 residues: CASSLSGTGYEQYF. CDR3 bases: TGTGCCAGCAGCTTATCCGGGACAGGCTACGAGCAGTACTTC.

This chain uses TRBV19 with TRBJ2-4; 9 nucleotides agree with TRBD2. CDR1 LNHDA and CDR2 SQIVND come from the germline V gene (reference sequence). The CDR3 has 15 amino acids. V trimming: 6 bases; J trimming: 3 bases; junction bases outside the gene matches: 6. CDR3 region: CASRSGTSFKNIQYF. CDR3 sequence (DNA): TGTGCCAGTAGGTCCGGGACTAGCTTCAAAAACATTCAGTACTTC. The full variable domain, in which reference TRBV19 and TRBJ2-4 provide the parts outside the CDR3, is DGGITQSPKYLFRKEGQNVTLSCEQNLNHDAMYWYRQDPGQGLRLIYYSQIVNDFQKGDIAEGYSVSREKKESFPLTVTSAQKNPTAFYLCASRSGTSFKNIQYFGAGTRLSVL.

This chain joins TRBV9 and TRBJ2-5; 9 nucleotides match TRBD2. The CDR3 loop spans 15 amino acids. Per germline, CDR1 SGDLS and CDR2 YYNGEE. J gave up 4 bases and V 0 bases, and 4 bases lay outside the gene matches. The CDR3 region is CASSVDSGRGETQYF. Here the CDR3 DNA reads TGTGCCAGCAGCGTAGATAGCGGGAGAGGAGAGACCCAGTACTTC.

This clone has just one count. The chain links TRBV2 to TRBJ1-1; D unresolved. Trimming pared 7 bases from V and 0 bases from J, leaving 12 bases between. Germline V gene data show CDR1 as SNHLY and CDR2 as FYNNEI. The CDR3 sequence is 14 residues long. This CDR3 is CASIPRTVNTEAFF. The CDR3 DNA follows: TGTGCCAGCATTCCTAGGACGGTGAACACTGAAGCTTTCTTT.

The chain links TRBV11-2 to TRBJ2-7, with D tentatively TRBD1 (6 bases). The CDR3 consists of 17 residues. Germline CDR1 and CDR2: SGHAT and FQNNGV. V was clipped by 2 bases and J by 0 bases, with 17 bases between them. CDR3 DNA sequence: TGTGCCAGCAGCTTAACCAACTCCAGGGGCTACTCCTACGAGCAGTACTTC. This translates into CASSLTNSRGYSYEQYF.

The chain uses TRBV6-5 and TRBJ1-1; D ambiguous. The CDR3 is made up of 14 amino acids. The ends were cut back, 2 bases at V and 1 base at J, with 8 bases in the middle. Germline assignment: CDR1 MNHEY and CDR2 SVGAGI. The CDR3 is CASSYRETNTEAFF. CDR3 nucleotides: TGTGCCAGCAGTTACCGGGAAACGAACACTGAAGCTTTCTTT.

CDR3: CASSSSGGAYNEQFF. CDR3 DNA: TGTGCCAGCAGTTCTAGCGGGGGGGCCTACAATGAGCAGTTCTTC. This chain joins TRBV6-6 and TRBJ2-1, with TRBD2 matching over 12 bases. Looked up from germline, CDR1 is MNHNY and CDR2 is SVGAGI (reference sequence). V dropped 4 bases and J dropped 2; count of bases not matched to a gene: 0. The CDR3 runs 15 residues.

The genes are TRBV11-2 and TRBJ2-3; TRBD2 matches 11 bases. CDR1 and CDR2 (germline): SGHAT, FQNNGV. V was clipped by 5 bases and J by 7 bases; unmatched bases: 8. CDR3 size: 15 residues. This CDR3 reads CASSPLSGRVNTQYF. The CDR3 DNA reads as TGTGCCAGCAGCCCTCTTAGCGGGAGGGTGAATACGCAGTATTTT.

V is TRBV19 and J is TRBJ1-5; D gene unclear. Germline CDR1 and CDR2: LNHDA and SQIVND (reference sequence). The CDR3 totals 15 residues. The V end lost 3 bases, the J end lost 1 base, and 10 bases lay between the germline ends. The CDR3, as DNA: TGTGCCAGTAGTATTTCTGAGGGAAGCAATCAGCCCCAGCATTTT. Protein product: CASSISEGSNQPQHF.

This sequence joins TRBV19 and TRBJ2-2; 10 nucleotides align to TRBD1. The junction had 1 base not matched to a gene; V was cut back by 4 bases and J by 5 bases. Germline loops: CDR1 LNHDA, CDR2 SQIVND (reference sequence). The CDR3 runs to 14 residues. The CDR3 DNA reads as TGTGCCAGTAGTACGGACAGGGGGACCGGGGAGCTGTTTTTT. It specifies CASSTDRGTGELFF.

The rearrangement joins TRBV19 to TRBJ2-7, with 8 bases that match TRBD1. CDR1 is LNHDA and CDR2 is SQIVND in the germline V gene (reference sequence). This CDR3 has 13 residues. J lost 3 bases, V lost 4 bases, and 2 bases had no gene match. The CDR3, as DNA: TGTGCCAGTAGTACCGGACAGGGCTACGAGCAGTACTTC. Its translation is CASSTGQGYEQYF.

This clone was detected only once. J is TRBJ1-3 and V is TRBV30, with 9 bases matching TRBD1. J gave up 4 bases and V 3 bases, and 4 bases lay outside the gene matches. From germline, CDR1 is GTSNPN and CDR2 SVGIG (reference sequence). This CDR3 is 14 amino acids long. The CDR3 region is CAWRDRGPGNTIYF. The CDR3 DNA reads as TGTGCCTGGAGGGACAGGGGCCCCGGAAACACCATATATTTT. Filled out from reference TRBV30 and TRBJ1-3, the complete variable domain reads SQTIHQWPATLVQPVGSPLSLECTVEGTSNPNLYWYRQAAGRGLQLLFYSVGIGQISSEVPQNLSASRPQDRQFILSSKKLLLSDSGFYLCAWRDRGPGNTIYFGEGSWLTVV.

This clone has a single count. V and J are TRBV2 and TRBJ2-1, with unresolved D. Germline V gene lookup returns CDR1 SNHLY and CDR2 FYNNEI. The V end lost 1 base, the J end lost 4 bases, and 2 bases lay between the germline ends. The CDR3 covers 12 residues. CDR3 in DNA: TGTGCCAGCAGTGAAGGGTACAATGAGCAGTTCTTC. Translated, it gives CASSEGYNEQFF.

This clone was seen once. The CDR3 loop reads CAWSTGRPYEQYF. The CDR3 coding sequence is TGTGCCTGGAGTACGGGCAGGCCCTACGAGCAGTACTTC. V usage is TRBV30 and J usage is TRBJ2-7; no firm D call. The CDR3 has 13 amino acids. The ends were cut back, 2 bases at V and 2 bases at J, with 10 bases in the middle. The V gene's germline CDR1 is GTSNPN and CDR2 SVGIG (reference sequence).

V is TRBV7-9 and J is TRBJ2-7; no reliable D call. Germline-derived CDR1 and CDR2 are SEHNR and FQNEAQ (reference sequence). This CDR3 is built from 17 residues. V gave up 5 bases and J gave up 3 bases, with 23 bases separating them. The CDR3 reads CASSPSSHLGRNYEQYF. CDR3 sequence (DNA): TGTGCCAGCAGCCCCTCGAGCCACCTAGGCAGAAACTACGAGCAGTACTTC. Drawing the rest from reference TRBV7-9 and TRBJ2-7, the complete variable domain is DTGVSQNPRHKITKRGQNVTFRCDPISEHNRLYWYRQTLGQGPEFLTYFQNEAQLEKSRLLSDRFSAERPKGSFSTLEIQRTEQGDSAMYLCASSPSSHLGRNYEQYFGPGTRLTVT.

This sequence joins TRBV2 and TRBJ2-4; D might be TRBD1 or TRBD2, each matching 6 bases. The germline gives CDR1 SNHLY, CDR2 FYNNEI. The CDR3 is 15 residues long. Trimming shortened V by 0 bases and J by 2 bases, and 8 bases separated the two germline ends. The CDR3 region is CASSEAGGTKNIQYF. The CDR3 DNA is TGTGCCAGCAGTGAAGCAGGGGGGACCAAAAACATTCAGTACTTC.

The DNA of the CDR3 is TGTGCCAGTAGTCTCACAGGGAGGCTCACTGAAGCTTTCTTT. Translating it yields CASSLTGRLTEAFF. The J gene is TRBJ1-1, the V gene TRBV19; the D gene is possibly TRBD1 (6 bases). This CDR3 has 14 amino acids. The germline V gene has CDR1 LNHDA and CDR2 SQIVND (reference sequence). Trimming removed 5 bases from V and 4 bases from J, with 14 bases in between. The variable domain in full, with the rest retrieved from reference TRBV19 and TRBJ1-1, is DGGITQSPKYLFRKEGQNVTLSCEQNLNHDAMYWYRQDPGQGLRLIYYSQIVNDFQKGDIAEGYSVSREKKESFPLTVTSAQKNPTAFYLCASSLTGRLTEAFFGQGTRLTVV.

This chain joins TRBV25-1 and TRBJ1-1; D is uncertain. Germline lookup yields CDR1 MGHDK and CDR2 SYGVNS. Trimming shortened V by 2 bases and J by 1 base, and 8 bases separated the two germline ends. The CDR3 totals 14 residues. The CDR3 DNA sequence: TGTGCCAGCAGTGAAGGTCCCGGGAACACTGAAGCTTTCTTT. Encoded protein: CASSEGPGNTEAFF.

The chain joins TRBV15 to TRBJ1-4, with D hard to call. Germline assignment: CDR1 LNHNV and CDR2 YYDKDF (reference sequence). With 0 bases removed from V and 4 bases from J, the gap between germline ends came to 9 bases. The CDR3 consists of 15 residues. CDR3 region: CATSRDAGGNEKLFF. The CDR3 nucleotides are TGTGCCACCAGCAGAGATGCGGGCGGTAATGAAAAACTGTTTTTT.

The chain is built from TRBV6-6 and TRBJ2-5, with 9 bases identical to TRBD1. This CDR3 is built from 13 residues. Germline CDR1 and CDR2: MNHNY and SVGAGI (reference sequence). The J segment lost 10 bases and the V segment lost 0 bases, leaving 3 bases of the junction unmatched. The DNA for the CDR3 is TGTGCCAGCAGTTACTCAGGACAGGGGAACCAGTACTTC. Protein sequence: CASSYSGQGNQYF.

The chain carries TRBV30 and TRBJ1-1; D not resolved. The length of the CDR3 is 14 residues. CDR1 and CDR2 from the germline V gene are GTSNPN and SVGIG (reference sequence). Trimming pared 0 bases from V and 0 bases from J, leaving 8 bases between. The CDR3 loop reads CAWSVQTMNTEAFF. DNA of the CDR3: TGTGCCTGGAGTGTACAGACTATGAACACTGAAGCTTTCTTT.

This sequence joins TRBV28 and TRBJ1-1; 8 nucleotides line up with TRBD1. CDR3 size: 17 residues. Germline values: CDR1 MDHEN, CDR2 SYDVKM. V shed 2 bases and J 1 base; nucleotides not matched to a gene: 9. CDR3 sequence reads: CASSLDQGATQNTEAFF. The CDR3, as DNA: TGTGCCAGCAGTTTAGATCAGGGGGCGACGCAGAACACTGAAGCTTTCTTT.

The chain recombines TRBV6-1 with TRBJ2-1; 9 nucleotides align to TRBD1. With V trimmed by 6 bases and J by 4 bases, 7 bases remained unmatched. There are 15 residues in the CDR3. Germline V gives CDR1 MNHNS, CDR2 SASEGT. The CDR3 loop is CASRPTGGRYNEQFF. The CDR3 nucleotides are TGTGCCAGCAGGCCAACAGGGGGCCGATACAATGAGCAGTTCTTC.

The chain uses TRBV5-1 and TRBJ1-1, with a tentative D call TRBD1 (5 bases). V was pared by 6 bases and J by 0 bases, with 18 bases between. The CDR3 runs to 16 residues. CDR1 is SGHRS, CDR2 YFSETQ, per germline. The CDR3 nucleotides are TGCGCCAGCACTTTAAAGGGGTCTTTTATGAACACTGAAGCTTTCTTT. Protein product: CASTLKGSFMNTEAFF.

This chain joins TRBV18 and TRBJ2-5, with 8 bases matching TRBD1. The J call is in doubt because the DNA end fits TRBJ2-7 better. Per germline, CDR1 KGHSH and CDR2 LQKENI. CDR3 length equals 14 residues. The CDR3 protein is CASSPGQDSYEQYF. CDR3 nucleotides: TGTGCCAGCTCACCGGGACAGGACTCCTACGAGCAGTACTTC.

This clone was recorded once. The genes are TRBV10-3 and TRBJ2-1, with 7 bases that match TRBD1. The CDR3 is 18 amino acids. Germline CDR1 is ENHRY and CDR2 is SYGVKD. V shed 0 bases and J 0 bases; nucleotides not matched to a gene: 8. The CDR3 nucleotides are TGTGCCATCAGTGAGTCATCATCGACAGGGAGCTCCTACAATGAGCAGTTCTTC. Residues: CAISESSSTGSSYNEQFF.